This paragraph covers one T cell receptor beta chain sequence. This CDR3 is 13 amino acids long. Germline V gives CDR1 KGHSH, CDR2 LQKENI. The V gene end was trimmed by 3 bases and the J gene end by 8 bases; junction bases not matched to a gene: 4. The data were obtained in a study of T cell responses to AZD1222 COVID-19 vaccine. Across the whole study: Second doses that came at about 4 or about 12 weeks were put together.

Generated by immunoSEQ multiplex PCR, the TCRdb table keeps only in-frame clones and is missing some. Of a few hundred thousand clones listed, approximately 95% were seen once; the top ten hold 0.55%. Source: peripheral blood, taken on day 0 of AZD1222 vaccination. The chain joins TRBV18 to TRBJ1-1; 9 bases agree with TRBD1. The TCR originated in an adult in good health. CDR3 nucleotides: TGTGCCAGCTCACCGGGGACAGGGATCGAAGCTTTCTTT. This encodes CASSPGTGIEAFF.